A selection of T cell receptor beta chains follows, all from one sample in a study of blood T cell repertoires in COVID-19. Sequencing was performed with immunoSEQ multiplex PCR; in TCRdb, only in-frame clones are kept and a portion is missing. The sample lists 400,000 to 450,000 clones, 80% to 90% occurring once. The sample comprised peripheral blood. Receptor source: a woman aged 30 to 39 with active or convalescent COVID-19. The CDR3 runs from the conserved cysteine through the conserved F or W. A D gene is named only where the DNA matches it firmly. A row's size may be missing; if present it is once, few, many or a size class.

CDR3 protein,CDR3 DNA,V gene,clone size,J gene,D gene
CASSLGLAGGLHEQYF,TGTGCCAGCAGCTTAGGACTAGCGGGGGGGCTCCACGAGCAGTACTTC,TRBV11-2,-,TRBJ2-7,TRBD2
CAISESASQANYGYTF,TGTGCCATCAGTGAGTCAGCCTCCCAGGCGAACTATGGCTACACCTTC,TRBV10-3,once,TRBJ1-2,-
CASSPDGGLVGKNIQYF,TGTGCCAGCAGCCCGGACGGGGGGCTGGTGGGCAAAAACATTCAGTACTTC,TRBV5-5,-,TRBJ2-4,-
CASSESPGQGTEAFF,TGCGCCAGCAGTGAGTCTCCAGGACAGGGTACCGAAGCTTTCTTT,TRBV10-1,-,TRBJ1-1,TRBD1
CASRPGGVYNEQFF,TGTGCCAGCAGGCCGGGCGGGGTTTACAATGAGCAGTTCTTC,TRBV9,-,TRBJ2-1,-
CASSQSSNQPQHF,TGTGCCAGCAGCCAATCAAGCAATCAGCCCCAGCATTTT,TRBV3-1/TRBV3-2,once,TRBJ1-5,-
CASSPPGQGFNGYTF,TGTGCCAGTAGTCCGCCTGGACAGGGTTTCAATGGCTACACCTTC,TRBV19,-,TRBJ1-2,TRBD1
CASSLSRGRYNEQFF,TGTGCCAGCAGCTTGAGCAGGGGTCGTTACAATGAGCAGTTCTTC,TRBV5-6,-,TRBJ2-1,-
CASSLRLAGQETQYF,TGTGCCAGCAGTCTCAGACTAGCGGGACAAGAGACCCAGTACTTC,TRBV5-4,few,TRBJ2-5,TRBD2
CASSESGQGIDEQYF,TGCGCCAGCAGTGAGTCAGGACAGGGGATCGACGAGCAGTACTTC,TRBV10-1,-,TRBJ2-7,TRBD1
CASSYQESYEQYF,TGTGCCAGCAGCTACCAGGAATCCTACGAGCAGTACTTC,TRBV5-6,-,TRBJ2-7,-
CAISDLRTGVYGYTF,TGTGCCATCAGTGACCTTAGGACAGGCGTCTATGGCTACACCTTC,TRBV10-3,-,TRBJ1-2,TRBD1
CASSQSDLAGVGGYTF,TGCGCCAGCAGCCAGTCGGATTTAGCAGGGGTGGGTGGCTACACCTTC,TRBV4-1,-,TRBJ1-2,-
CASTESGTGPLQYNSPLHF,TGTGCCAGCACCGAAAGCGGGACAGGGCCCCTCCAATATAATTCACCCCTCCACTTT,TRBV6-9,-,TRBJ1-6,TRBD1
CASSLWSERSYNSPLHF,TGTGCCAGCAGTTTGTGGAGCGAACGCTCCTATAATTCACCCCTCCACTTT,TRBV27,-,TRBJ1-6,-
CASSRLGGGGNTIYF,TGTGCCAGCAGCAGGCTGGGTGGGGGCGGAAACACCATATATTTT,TRBV6-5,-,TRBJ1-3,-
CASSYGRLSTDTQYF,TGTGCCAGCAGCTACGGGAGGTTGAGCACAGATACGCAGTATTTT,TRBV5-8,-,TRBJ2-3,TRBD2